This T cell receptor (beta chain) was identified in a study of blood T cell repertoires in COVID-19. This CDR3 comprises 15 residues. Germline lookup yields CDR1 MNHEY and CDR2 SVGAGI. Germline trimming cut 6 bases from V and 0 bases from J; bases unmatched to any gene: 4. Sequencing was performed with immunoSEQ multiplex PCR; in TCRdb, only in-frame clones are kept and a portion is missing. The data hold around 130,000 clones, with 88% observed a single time. The sequenced sample was peripheral blood. This rearrangement joins TRBV6-5 to TRBJ2-2; the match to TRBD2 covers 7 bases. The source is a human donor with COVID-19, enrolled during active disease. The donor label of this sample is uncertain. CDR3 in amino acids: CASRAGTANTGELFF. The CDR3 nucleotides read TGTGCCAGCAGAGCGGGGACGGCGAACACCGGGGAGCTGTTTTTT.